The T cell receptor (beta chain) under discussion was sequenced for a study of response to subunit inactivated influenza vaccine (dated by TCRdb to the late 2010s). Study-level background: The study used deep quantitative T cell receptor repertoire profiling to track responses to a trivalent subunit inactivated influenza vaccine. What the authors observed across the whole study: The authors proposed that each seasonal influenza vaccination may bring in only a limited number of new T cells.

This clonotype was seen a handful of times. The antigen it binds to is not known. Within one base of it there is no much larger clone, and no base qualities were kept. V was cut back by 3 bases and J by 0 bases, leaving a gap of 9 bases between them. The germline V gene (reference sequence) specifies DFQATT as CDR1 and SNEGSKA as CDR2. The CDR3 goes from the cysteine to the phenylalanine over 14 residues. Only the CDR3 DNA stays, 42 bases, in frame from base 1. Library creation used RT-PCR. The run used an Illumina HiSeq 2500. TCRdb reran the public reads through fastp at Q25 and MiXCR, keeping productive beta chains. For every CDR3 protein sequence, its rows merge into one entry that carries the most common genes and DNA. The table for this sample lists 400,000 to 550,000 distinct CDR3 sequences; about 25% of them were counted only once. The ten largest account for 1.5% to 2% of the sample.

The source of this sequence is a man aged 45-65 years who received an inactivated influenza vaccine. Donor details come from another sample of the same person, matched by shared clones. Source: CD4+ T cells sorted from PBMCs, taken 5 to 6 days after vaccination. The chain was built from TRBV20-1 and TRBJ1-5; no D gene can be assigned with confidence. Here the CDR3 is given as CSARSENSNQPQHF. The sequenced DNA is TGCAGTGCTAGGTCCGAAAATAGCAATCAGCCCCAGCATTTT.